This TCR beta chain was obtained from a study of cytomegalovirus exposure and HLA in healthy donors. It was with 60 Vbeta and 13 Jbeta primers that the PCR ran. In the study's own analysis: Later, an analysis found roughly 80 million unique TCR beta chains, and around 12 million of these were shared. The table came from immunoSEQ multiplex PCR; TCRdb's copy has only in-frame clones and leaves some out. Clone size and the V and J calls come from that table; the DNA yielded D and trimming. The data show 150,000 to 200,000 clones, about 80% seen once. The origin of this receptor is a woman aged 18 to 35 in good health and CMV-seropositive. The sequenced sample consisted of PBMCs.

The CDR3 DNA follows: TGTGCCAGCAGCTTTTCGGGGTATAATTCACCCCTCCACTTT. Encoded protein: CASSFSGYNSPLHF. The chain joins TRBV11-2 to TRBJ1-6; D unresolved. V was trimmed by 3 bases and J by 4 bases, leaving 7 bases between them. CDR1 and CDR2 from the germline V gene are SGHAT and FQNNGV. The CDR3 loop spans 14 amino acids.